Listed here are 29 T cell receptor beta chains from one sample, sequenced in a study of CD8+ T cells in alopecia areata. Sequencing used cDNA as its template, made by extracting RNA and reverse transcribing it. The assay was immunoSEQ multiplex PCR, and TCRdb's table has in-frame clones only and misses some. The sample shows about 180,000 clones, about 67% of them seen only once. The sequenced sample was CD8+ T cells sorted from blood, obtained at week 0. Receptors originate from a human donor with alopecia areata.

This chain uses TRBV5-6 with TRBJ2-7; D gene uncertain. Trimming took off 0 bases at V and 1 base at J, with 8 bases between the two ends. Germline CDR1 reads SGHDT; CDR2 reads YYEEEE. This CDR3 is 14 amino acids long. In DNA form, the CDR3 reads TGTGCCAGCAGCTTGGGGTCCCCTTCCTACGAGCAGTACTTC. Translation: CASSLGSPSYEQYF.

The genes are TRBV6-5 and TRBJ2-7, with 8 bases fitting TRBD1. Germline V gene lookup returns CDR1 MNHEY and CDR2 SVGAGI. This CDR3 has 15 amino acids. V shed 1 base, J shed 5 bases, and the junction held 7 bases outside the gene matches. The CDR3 nucleotides are TGTGCCAGCAGTTACTTCTCAGGGGGCGGGGACGAGCAGTACTTC. Its protein product is CASSYFSGGGDEQYF.

The rearrangement uses TRBV27 and TRBJ1-2; D may be TRBD1 (5 bases). The CDR3 sequence is 14 residues long. The germline V and J ends were trimmed by 6 bases and 4 bases, with 15 bases remaining between them. CDR1 is MNHEY and CDR2 is SMNVEV in the germline V gene (reference sequence). The CDR3 nucleotides read TGTGCCAGCAGCCCAAACCTGGACATCTATGGCTACACCTTC. Translating gives CASSPNLDIYGYTF.

The chain joins TRBV27 to TRBJ1-6, with D unresolved. V lost 2 bases to trimming and J lost 13 bases, with 15 bases between them. CDR1 MNHEY and CDR2 SMNVEV come from the germline V gene (reference sequence). CDR3 length: 14 residues. CDR3 region: CASSLVSPPAPLHF. The CDR3 DNA is TGTGCCAGCAGTTTAGTGTCCCCCCCGGCGCCCCTCCACTTT.

J is TRBJ2-1 and V is TRBV7-2, with 8 bases aligning to TRBD2. V lost 6 bases and J lost 6; bases outside the gene matches: 10. The CDR3 is 15 amino acids. Per germline, CDR1 SGHTA and CDR2 FQGNSA. The CDR3, as DNA: TGTGCCAGCAGGACCAACCCCGGGGGGGGCAATGAGCAGTTCTTC. Protein: CASRTNPGGGNEQFF.

This sequence joins TRBV2 and TRBJ2-7; the D is unclear. Germline-derived CDR1 and CDR2 are SNHLY and FYNNEI. Trimming removed 1 base from V and 3 bases from J, with 10 bases in between. This CDR3 region has 14 residues. The CDR3: CASSEGDLDYEQYF. CDR3 nucleotide sequence: TGTGCCAGCAGTGAAGGGGATCTGGACTACGAGCAGTACTTC.

This clone has a handful of counts. CDR3 nucleotide sequence: TGTGCCAGCAGCTTGACCGAGGGGGAGGTCTATGGCTACACCTTC. Translation: CASSLTEGEVYGYTF. This chain connects TRBV7-8 to TRBJ1-2; a weak D match, TRBD1 (6 bases). The CDR3 has 15 residues. The germline V and J ends were trimmed by 3 bases and 4 bases, with 15 bases remaining between them. CDR1 is SGHVS and CDR2 is FQNEAQ in the germline V gene.

This clone is a singleton in its sample. The V and J genes are TRBV13 and TRBJ2-3; maybe TRBD1 (5 bases). The germline gives CDR1 PRHDT, CDR2 FYEKMQ (reference sequence). V was shortened by 1 base and J by 3 bases, with 11 bases between the two germline ends. This CDR3 has 15 amino acids. The CDR3 DNA is TGTGCCAGCAGCTTAGTGGCAGGGATTACAGATACGCAGTATTTT. This gives the protein CASSLVAGITDTQYF.

This chain links TRBV13 with TRBJ1-1; D is unresolved. CDR1 PRHDT and CDR2 FYEKMQ come from the germline V gene (reference sequence). V lost 2 bases and J 5 bases, leaving 12 bases between the germline ends. CDR3 length equals 14 residues. The CDR3 DNA reads TGTGCCAGCAGCTTATCACTCGGGGATACTGAAGCTTTCTTT. Amino acid sequence: CASSLSLGDTEAFF.

V gene TRBV6-5 combines with J gene TRBJ1-4; D remains unclear. The germline V gene has CDR1 MNHEY and CDR2 SVGAGI. CDR3 length equals 15 residues. V gave up 0 bases and J gave up 4 bases, with 9 bases separating them. CDR3 amino acids: CASSYSIGGNEKLFF. CDR3 sequence (DNA): TGTGCCAGCAGTTACTCGATCGGTGGTAATGAAAAACTGTTTTTT.

As for this clone: Other DNA sequences within the sample encode an identical CDR3. The rearrangement links TRBV6-5 to TRBJ1-1; a weak D match, TRBD1 (6 bases). The V and J ends lost 3 bases and 8 bases respectively, with 7 bases between them. Germline assignment: CDR1 MNHEY and CDR2 SVGAGI. This CDR3 has 11 amino acids. CDR3 sequence (DNA): TGTGCCAGCAGTTATGGGACAGAAGCTTTCTTT. The encoded protein is CASSYGTEAFF.

The CDR3 protein is CASSEDGGALTSPLHF. The CDR3 DNA is TGTGCCAGCAGCGAGGACGGGGGGGCGCTTACTTCACCCCTCCACTTT. The chain carries TRBV7-2 and TRBJ1-6; D may be TRBD1 (6 bases). Looked up from germline, CDR1 is SGHTA and CDR2 is FQGNSA. This CDR3 contains 16 residues. V dropped 5 bases and J dropped 9 bases, with 20 bases sitting between them.

The rearrangement uses TRBV2 and TRBJ2-1; 11 nucleotides line up with TRBD1. Per germline, CDR1 SNHLY and CDR2 FYNNEI. This CDR3 contains 15 residues. V trimming: 3 bases; J trimming: 7 bases; junction bases outside the gene matches: 5. DNA for the CDR3: TGTGCCAGCAGTGATTCCGGGACAGGGGGTAATGAGCAGTTCTTC. This encodes CASSDSGTGGNEQFF.

The V and J genes are TRBV7-6 and TRBJ1-4, with D maybe TRBD1 (6 bases). CDR1 SGHVS and CDR2 FNYEAQ come from the germline V gene. The CDR3 extends over 14 amino acids. The ends were cut back, 1 base at V and 6 bases at J, with 9 bases in the middle. Here the CDR3 reads CASSLGTDYEKLFF. The CDR3 DNA reads as TGTGCCAGCAGCTTAGGGACAGATTATGAAAAACTGTTTTTT.

Only one count was recorded for this clone. The gene calls are TRBV6-6 and TRBJ2-5, with TRBD1 identical over 7 bases. The V and J ends lost 5 bases and 2 bases, in that order; junction bases with no gene match: 8. This CDR3 has 15 residues. CDR1 and CDR2 (germline): MNHNY, SVGAGI (reference sequence). CDR3 in amino acids: CASSHKQGRQETQYF. The CDR3 DNA reads as TGTGCCAGCAGTCACAAACAGGGGAGACAAGAGACCCAGTACTTC.

V and J are TRBV4-2 and TRBJ2-5; 14 bases map to TRBD2. Trimming removed 2 bases from V and 4 bases from J; junction bases left unmatched: 6. There are 17 residues in the CDR3. CDR1 is LGHNA, CDR2 YNFKEQ, per germline. CDR3 protein: CASSQTRLAGGPETQYF. The CDR3 region has the DNA TGTGCCAGCAGCCAAACCCGACTAGCGGGGGGGCCAGAGACCCAGTACTTC.

This chain links TRBV5-1 with TRBJ2-1; TRBD2 matches at 7 bases. Per germline, CDR1 SGHRS and CDR2 YFSETQ. With 6 bases clipped from V and 6 bases from J, the junction kept 3 bases outside the gene matches. The CDR3 runs to 12 residues. The CDR3 reads CASNPGGNEQFF. CDR3 in DNA: TGCGCCAGCAACCCGGGGGGCAATGAGCAGTTCTTC.

V gene TRBV4-2 combines with J gene TRBJ1-5; D not certain. Between the trimmed V and J ends, which lost 1 base and 7 bases, there was a span of 5 bases. The germline gives CDR1 LGHNA, CDR2 YNFKEQ. The CDR3 totals 12 residues. CDR3 in DNA: TGTGCCAGCAGCCAAGGTAGCCAGCCCCAGCATTTT. It codes for CASSQGSQPQHF.

The chain links TRBV14 to TRBJ2-3; either TRBD1 or TRBD2 may supply D (5 bases each). The CDR3 totals 16 residues. V lost 3 bases and J 1 base, leaving 14 bases between the germline ends. Germline loops: CDR1 SGHDN, CDR2 FVKESK. CDR3 nucleotides: TGTGCCAGCAGCCATAACCGGGGCTGGGGCACAGATACGCAGTATTTT. Amino acid sequence: CASSHNRGWGTDTQYF.

This clone came up a few times. The chain combines TRBV4-1 with TRBJ1-2; possibly TRBD1 for D (5 bases). Germline V CDR1 and CDR2: MGHRA, YSYEKL. This CDR3 comprises 16 residues. Deletions cut 6 bases from V and 0 bases from J, with 17 bases between. The DNA for the CDR3 is TGCGCCAGCAGGAAAATGACAGTCCCCACTAACTATGGCTACACCTTC. Amino acids: CASRKMTVPTNYGYTF.

The chain uses TRBV5-5 and TRBJ1-5, with a possible D match to TRBD1 (5 bases). The CDR3 totals 18 residues. Deletions cut 1 base from V and 0 bases from J, with 17 bases between. Germline lookup yields CDR1 SGHKS and CDR2 YYEKEE (reference sequence). The CDR3 region is CASSLSGGSPYSNQPQHF. CDR3 bases: TGTGCCAGCAGCTTGTCTGGGGGATCGCCTTATAGCAATCAGCCCCAGCATTTT.

The chain combines TRBV5-6 with TRBJ2-5; the D gene is possibly TRBD2 (5 bases). CDR3 size: 14 residues. Trimming cost V 5 bases and J 5 bases, with 16 bases left between them. The germline gives CDR1 SGHDT, CDR2 YYEEEE. This chain's CDR3 is CASSPLGPGETQYF. The DNA for the CDR3 is TGTGCCAGCAGTCCCCTAGGTCCGGGGGAGACCCAGTACTTC. The whole variable domain, remainder taken from reference TRBV5-6 and TRBJ2-5, is DAGVTQSPTHLIKTRGQQVTLRCSPKSGHDTVSWYQQALGQGPQFIFQYYEEEERQRGNFPDRFSGHQFPNYSSELNVNALLLGDSALYLCASSPLGPGETQYFGPGTRLLVL.

V gene TRBV25-1 combines with J gene TRBJ1-2; no definite D call. CDR3 length equals 11 residues. From germline, CDR1 is MGHDK and CDR2 SYGVNS. V lost 6 bases, J lost 8 bases, and 10 bases lay in between. In DNA, the CDR3 is TGTGCCAGCAGCTACAGAACGGGCTACACCTTC. Its translation is CASSYRTGYTF.

DNA for the CDR3: TGTGCCAGCAGTTTGAGTGTGCGGCGGGGGTCACCCCTCGAGCAGTACTTC. Translated, it gives CASSLSVRRGSPLEQYF. The V and J genes are TRBV27 and TRBJ2-7, with 7 bases identical to TRBD2. The CDR3 is made up of 17 amino acids. V shed 3 bases and J 6 bases; nucleotides not matched to a gene: 17. CDR1 and CDR2 from the germline V gene are MNHEY and SMNVEV (reference sequence).

This chain joins TRBV9 and TRBJ2-7; 7 bases are a match to TRBD1. The ends lost 3 bases at V and 0 bases at J; junction bases unmatched: 3. CDR1 is SGDLS and CDR2 is YYNGEE in the germline V gene. This CDR3 region has 14 residues. In nucleotides, the CDR3 is TGTGCCAGCAGCGCCGGGACAGTCTCCTACGAGCAGTACTTC. Protein product: CASSAGTVSYEQYF.

The chain combines TRBV15 with TRBJ2-4, with D maybe TRBD2 (5 bases). The V and J ends lost 5 bases and 1 base respectively, with 12 bases between them. In germline, CDR1 is LNHNV, CDR2 YYDKDF (reference sequence). The CDR3 contains 15 residues. CDR3 loop: CATSRGQTAKNIQYF. DNA of the CDR3: TGTGCCACCAGCCGCGGGCAGACCGCCAAAAACATTCAGTACTTC.

Comment on this clone: One end of the junction fails to match germline, which may point to a read error. V and J are TRBV29-1 and TRBJ1-1; D is ambiguous. There are 13 residues in the CDR3. The germline V gene encodes CDR1 SQVTM and CDR2 ANQGSEA. Here the CDR3 DNA reads TGCAGCGGTGAAGGGATTTCGAGCACTGAAGCTTTCTTT. It yields the protein CSGEGISSTEAFF. The full variable domain, rest sourced from reference TRBV29-1 and TRBJ1-1, is SAVISQKPSRDICQRGTSLTIQCQVDSQVTMMFWYRQQPGQSLTLIATANQGSEATYESGFVIDKFPISRPNLTFSTLTVSNMSPEDSSIYLCSGEGISSTEAFFGQGTRLTVV.

The chain combines TRBV30 with TRBJ2-2; a possible D gene is TRBD1 (6 bases). Germline V CDR1 and CDR2: GTSNPN, SVGIG (reference sequence). The CDR3 is made up of 13 amino acids. Deletions cut 4 bases from V and 7 bases from J, with 13 bases between. The CDR3 is CAWNQGLNGELFF. The CDR3 DNA reads as TGTGCCTGGAATCAGGGGTTGAACGGGGAGCTGTTTTTT.

The gene calls are TRBV25-1 and TRBJ2-1; no reliable D call. CDR1 is MGHDK, CDR2 SYGVNS, per germline. The V gene lost 5 bases and the J gene lost 9 bases, with 11 bases spanning the gap. This CDR3 is 12 amino acids long. The CDR3 DNA reads as TGTGCCAGCAGTCTGTCGCGAGGTGAGCAGTTCTTC. Translated, it gives CASSLSRGEQFF.